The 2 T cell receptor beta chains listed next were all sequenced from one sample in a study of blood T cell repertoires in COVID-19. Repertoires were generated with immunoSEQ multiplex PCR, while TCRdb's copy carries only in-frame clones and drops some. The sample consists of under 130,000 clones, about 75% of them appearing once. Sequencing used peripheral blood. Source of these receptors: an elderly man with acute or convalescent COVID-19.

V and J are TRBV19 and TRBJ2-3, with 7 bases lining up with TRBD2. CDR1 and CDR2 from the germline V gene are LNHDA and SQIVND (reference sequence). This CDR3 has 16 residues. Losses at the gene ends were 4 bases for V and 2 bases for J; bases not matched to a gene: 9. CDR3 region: CASSTRGGSHTDTQYF. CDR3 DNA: TGTGCCAGTAGTACGAGGGGAGGGTCGCACACAGATACGCAGTATTTT.

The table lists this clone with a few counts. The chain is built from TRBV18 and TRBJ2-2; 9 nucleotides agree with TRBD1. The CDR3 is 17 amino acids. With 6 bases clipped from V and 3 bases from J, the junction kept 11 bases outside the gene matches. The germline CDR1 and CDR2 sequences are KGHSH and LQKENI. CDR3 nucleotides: TGTGCCAGCTCCCGAATCCAGACAGGGGGGCACACCGGGGAGCTGTTTTTT. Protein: CASSRIQTGGHTGELFF.